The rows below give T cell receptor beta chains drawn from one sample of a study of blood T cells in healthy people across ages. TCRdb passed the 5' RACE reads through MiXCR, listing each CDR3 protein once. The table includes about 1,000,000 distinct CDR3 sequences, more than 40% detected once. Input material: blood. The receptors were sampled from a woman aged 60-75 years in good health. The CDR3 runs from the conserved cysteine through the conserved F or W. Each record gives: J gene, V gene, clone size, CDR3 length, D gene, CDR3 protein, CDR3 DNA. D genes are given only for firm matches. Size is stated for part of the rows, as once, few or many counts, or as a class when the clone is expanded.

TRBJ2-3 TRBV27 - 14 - CASKHGVAADTQYF TGTGCCAGCAAGCACGGGGTTGCAGCAGATACGCAGTATTTT
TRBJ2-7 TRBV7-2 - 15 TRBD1 CASSRGMTGAYEQYF TGTGCCAGCAGCCGAGGGATGACAGGGGCCTACGAGCAATACTTC
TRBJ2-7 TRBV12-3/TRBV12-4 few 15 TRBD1 CASSPTGGGSYEQYF TGTGCCAGCAGCCCGACAGGGGGCGGTTCCTACGAGCAGTACTTC
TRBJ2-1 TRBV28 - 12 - CASGDFSGEQFF TGTGCCAGCGGGGACTTTTCGGGGGAGCAGTTCTTC
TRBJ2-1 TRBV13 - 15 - CASSLGGARINEQFF TGTGCCAGCAGCTTAGGTGGGGCCCGAATCAATGAGCAGTTCTTC
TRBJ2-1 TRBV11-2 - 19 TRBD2 CASSFRGTSGTSWNNEQFF TGTGCCAGCAGCTTTAGGGGGACTAGCGGGACCTCATGGAACAATGAGCAGTTCTTC
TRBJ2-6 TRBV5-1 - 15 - CASKREGAGANVLTF TGCGCCAGCAAAAGAGAGGGGGCTGGGGCCAACGTCCTGACTTTC
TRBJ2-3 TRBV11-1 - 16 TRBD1 CASSLGSGGRTDTQYF TGTGCCAGCAGCTTAGGTTCAGGGGGCCGCACAGATACGCAGTATTTT
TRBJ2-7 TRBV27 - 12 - CASSSTYYEQYF TGTGCCAGCAGTTCGACCTATTACGAGCAGTACTTC
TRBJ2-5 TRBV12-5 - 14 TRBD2 CASGLGLAGTGQYF TGTGCTAGTGGTCTCGGACTAGCGGGGACGGGGCAGTACTTC
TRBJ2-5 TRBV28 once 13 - CARSRDNQETQYF TGTGCCCGCAGCCGGGACAACCAAGAGACCCAGTACTTC
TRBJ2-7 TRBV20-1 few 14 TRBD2 CSARGASGRNEQYF TGCAGTGCCCGAGGGGCTAGCGGGAGAAACGAGCAGTACTTC
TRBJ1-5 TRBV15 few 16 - CATSRAASTRNQPQHF TGTGCCACCAGCAGAGCCGCATCAACTAGAAATCAGCCCCAGCATTTT
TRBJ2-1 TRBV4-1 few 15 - CASSQVEGRYNEQFF TGCGCCAGCAGCCAAGTTGAGGGTCGGTACAATGAGCAGTTCTTC
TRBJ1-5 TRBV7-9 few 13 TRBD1 CASNRGPGQPQHF TGTGCCAGTAACAGGGGGCCGGGGCAGCCCCAGCATTTT
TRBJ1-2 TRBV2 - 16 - CASSPRPGTPNYGYTF TGTGCCAGCAGTCCTCGTCCGGGGACTCCTAACTATGGCTACACCTTC
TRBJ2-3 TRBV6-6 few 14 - CASTGWGRADTQYF TGTGCCAGCACCGGGTGGGGTCGAGCAGATACGCAGTATTTT
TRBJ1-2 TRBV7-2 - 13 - CASSLRGYYGYTF TGTGCCAGCAGCTTAAGGGGGTACTATGGCTACACCTTC
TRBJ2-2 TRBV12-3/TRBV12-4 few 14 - CASSLIYRAGELFF TGTGCCAGCAGTTTGATCTACCGCGCCGGGGAGCTGTTTTTT
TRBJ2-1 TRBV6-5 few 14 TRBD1 CASTGQGGGNEQFF TGTGCCAGCACTGGACAGGGGGGTGGGAATGAGCAGTTCTTC
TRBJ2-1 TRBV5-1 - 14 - CASSWGLEGNEQFF TGCGCCAGCAGCTGGGGGCTCGAGGGAAATGAGCAGTTCTTC
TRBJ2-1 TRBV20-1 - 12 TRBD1 CSAPDRANEQFF TGCAGTGCTCCGGACAGGGCCAATGAGCAGTTCTTC
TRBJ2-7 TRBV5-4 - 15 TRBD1 CASSSPGTGFGEQYF TGTGCCAGCAGCTCTCCCGGGACAGGGTTCGGCGAGCAGTACTTC
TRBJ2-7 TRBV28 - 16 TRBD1 CASSLAGQGKDYEQYF TGTGCCAGCAGTTTGGCAGGACAGGGAAAGGACTACGAGCAGTACTTC
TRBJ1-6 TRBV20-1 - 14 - CSAKPGGNNSPLHF TGCAGTGCCAAGCCCGGTGGGAACAATTCACCCCTCCACTTT
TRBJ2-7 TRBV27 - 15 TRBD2 CASTRTSGRPGEQYF TGTGCCAGCACCAGGACTAGCGGGAGGCCGGGAGAGCAGTACTTC